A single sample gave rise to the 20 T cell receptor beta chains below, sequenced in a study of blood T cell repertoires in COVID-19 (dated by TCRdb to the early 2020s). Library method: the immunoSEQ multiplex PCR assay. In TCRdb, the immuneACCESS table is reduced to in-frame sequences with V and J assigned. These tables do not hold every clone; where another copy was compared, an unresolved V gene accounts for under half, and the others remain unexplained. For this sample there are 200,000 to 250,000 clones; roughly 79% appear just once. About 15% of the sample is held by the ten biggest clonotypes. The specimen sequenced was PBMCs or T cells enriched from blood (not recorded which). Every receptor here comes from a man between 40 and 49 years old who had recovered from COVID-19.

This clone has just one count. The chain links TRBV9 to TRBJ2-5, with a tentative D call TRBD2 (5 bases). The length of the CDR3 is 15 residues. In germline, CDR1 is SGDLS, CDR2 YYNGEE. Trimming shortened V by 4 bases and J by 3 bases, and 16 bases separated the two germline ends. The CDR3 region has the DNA TGTGCCAGCAGCCCCCATCCAGAGGGAGAAGAGACCCAGTACTTC. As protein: CASSPHPEGEETQYF.

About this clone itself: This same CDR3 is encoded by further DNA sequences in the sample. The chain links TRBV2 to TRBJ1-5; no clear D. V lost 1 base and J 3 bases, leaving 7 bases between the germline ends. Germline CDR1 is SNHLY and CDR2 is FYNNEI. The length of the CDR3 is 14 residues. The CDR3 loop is CASSEGQDNQPQHF. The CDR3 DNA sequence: TGTGCCAGCAGTGAAGGGCAGGACAATCAGCCCCAGCATTTT.

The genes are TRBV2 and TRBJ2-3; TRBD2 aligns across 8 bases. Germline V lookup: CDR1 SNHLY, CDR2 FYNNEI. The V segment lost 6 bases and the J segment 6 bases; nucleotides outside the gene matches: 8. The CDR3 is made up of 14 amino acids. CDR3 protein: CASRPSGSPDTQYF. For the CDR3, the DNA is TGTGCCAGCAGGCCCAGCGGGAGTCCTGATACGCAGTATTTT.

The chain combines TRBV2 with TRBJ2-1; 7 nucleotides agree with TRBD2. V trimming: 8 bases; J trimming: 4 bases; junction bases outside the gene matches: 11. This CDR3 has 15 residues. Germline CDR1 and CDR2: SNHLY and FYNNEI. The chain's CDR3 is CASSLSGRTYNEQFF. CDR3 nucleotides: TGTGCCAGCTCCCTTTCCGGGAGGACATACAATGAGCAGTTCTTC.

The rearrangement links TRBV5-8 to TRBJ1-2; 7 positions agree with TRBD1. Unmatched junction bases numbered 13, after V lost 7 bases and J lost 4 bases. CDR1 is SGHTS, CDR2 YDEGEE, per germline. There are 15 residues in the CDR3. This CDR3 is CASPFSGTVSYGYTF. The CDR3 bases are TGTGCCAGCCCCTTTTCCGGGACAGTGTCCTATGGCTACACCTTC.

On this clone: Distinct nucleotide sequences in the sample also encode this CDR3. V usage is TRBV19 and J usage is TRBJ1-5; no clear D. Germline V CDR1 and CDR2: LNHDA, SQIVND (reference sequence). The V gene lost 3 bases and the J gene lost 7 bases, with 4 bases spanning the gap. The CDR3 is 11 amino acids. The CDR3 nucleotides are TGTGCCAGTAGTATTGGCCAGCCCCAGCATTTT. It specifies CASSIGQPQHF.

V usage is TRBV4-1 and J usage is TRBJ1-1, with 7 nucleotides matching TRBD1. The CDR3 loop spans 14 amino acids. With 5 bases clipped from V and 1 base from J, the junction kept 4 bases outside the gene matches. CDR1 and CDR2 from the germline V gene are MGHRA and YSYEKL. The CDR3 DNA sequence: TGCGCCAGCAGCATTGGACAGGAGAACACTGAAGCTTTCTTT. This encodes CASSIGQENTEAFF.

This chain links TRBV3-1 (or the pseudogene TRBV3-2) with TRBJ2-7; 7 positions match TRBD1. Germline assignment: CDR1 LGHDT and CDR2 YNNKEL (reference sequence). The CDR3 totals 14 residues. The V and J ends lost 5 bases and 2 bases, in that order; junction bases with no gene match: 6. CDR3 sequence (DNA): TGTGCCAGCAGCTACCGACAGGGTCCCTACGAGCAGTACTTC. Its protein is CASSYRQGPYEQYF.

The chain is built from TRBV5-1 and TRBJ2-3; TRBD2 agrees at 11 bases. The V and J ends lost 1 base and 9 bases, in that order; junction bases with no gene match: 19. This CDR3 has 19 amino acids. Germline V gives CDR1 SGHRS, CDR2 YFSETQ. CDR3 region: CASSLLGTRVAGGLSTQYF. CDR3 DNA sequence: TGCGCCAGCAGCTTGTTGGGGACAAGGGTAGCGGGGGGGCTTTCGACGCAGTATTTT.

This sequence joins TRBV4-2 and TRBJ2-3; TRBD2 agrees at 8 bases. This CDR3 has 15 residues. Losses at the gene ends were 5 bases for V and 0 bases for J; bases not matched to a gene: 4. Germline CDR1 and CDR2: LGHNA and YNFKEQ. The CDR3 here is CASSGTGGSTDTQYF. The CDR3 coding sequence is TGTGCCAGCAGCGGTACGGGGGGGAGCACAGATACGCAGTATTTT.

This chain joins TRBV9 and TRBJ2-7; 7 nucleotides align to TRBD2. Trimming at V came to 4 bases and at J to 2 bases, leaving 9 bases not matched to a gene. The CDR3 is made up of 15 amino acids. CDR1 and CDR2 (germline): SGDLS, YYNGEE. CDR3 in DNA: TGTGCCAGCAGCCCCACGGAGCGGGATACCTACGAGCAGTACTTC. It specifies CASSPTERDTYEQYF.

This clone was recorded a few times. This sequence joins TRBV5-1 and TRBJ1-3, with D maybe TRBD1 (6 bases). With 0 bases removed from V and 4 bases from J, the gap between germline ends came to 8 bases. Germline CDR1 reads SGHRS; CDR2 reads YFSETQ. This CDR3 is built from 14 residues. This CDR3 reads CASSLGDTGNTIYF. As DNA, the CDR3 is TGCGCCAGCAGCTTGGGGGACACCGGAAACACCATATATTTT.

The CDR3 spells CASSYRLRGEAKNIQYF. CDR3 nucleotide sequence: TGTGCCAGCAGTTACAGGCTCAGGGGGGAAGCCAAAAACATTCAGTACTTC. The gene calls are TRBV6-2 or TRBV6-3 and TRBJ2-4, with a weak D call TRBD1 (7 bases). The CDR3 is 17 residues long. Germline V gene sequence: CDR1 MNHEY, CDR2 SVGEGT. V lost 2 bases and J lost 0, with 14 bases in between.

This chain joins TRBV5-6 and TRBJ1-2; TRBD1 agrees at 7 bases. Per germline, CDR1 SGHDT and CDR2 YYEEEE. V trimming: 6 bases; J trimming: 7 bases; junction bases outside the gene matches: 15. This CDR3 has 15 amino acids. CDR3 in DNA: TGTGCCAGCACCGAGGTGGGACAGCCACATGGTGGCTACACCTTC. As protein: CASTEVGQPHGGYTF. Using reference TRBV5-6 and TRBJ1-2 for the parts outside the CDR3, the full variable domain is DAGVTQSPTHLIKTRGQQVTLRCSPKSGHDTVSWYQQALGQGPQFIFQYYEEEERQRGNFPDRFSGHQFPNYSSELNVNALLLGDSALYLCASTEVGQPHGGYTFGSGTRLTVV.

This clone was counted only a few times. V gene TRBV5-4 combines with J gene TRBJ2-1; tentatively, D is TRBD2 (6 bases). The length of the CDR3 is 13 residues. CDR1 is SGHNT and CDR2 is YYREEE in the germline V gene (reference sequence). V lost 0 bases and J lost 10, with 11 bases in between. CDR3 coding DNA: TGTGCCAGCAGCTTGGTTCTAGCGAGGGAGCAGTTCTTC. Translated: CASSLVLAREQFF.

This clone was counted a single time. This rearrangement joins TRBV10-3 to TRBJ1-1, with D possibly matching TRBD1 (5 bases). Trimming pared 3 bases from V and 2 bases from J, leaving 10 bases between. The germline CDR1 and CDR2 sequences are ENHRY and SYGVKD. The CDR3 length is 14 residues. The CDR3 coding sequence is TGTGCCATCAGTGATTGGACACGAAACACTGAAGCTTTCTTT. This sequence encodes CAISDWTRNTEAFF.

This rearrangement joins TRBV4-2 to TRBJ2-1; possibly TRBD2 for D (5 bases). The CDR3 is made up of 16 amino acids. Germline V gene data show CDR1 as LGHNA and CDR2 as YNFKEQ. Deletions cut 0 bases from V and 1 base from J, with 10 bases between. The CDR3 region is CASSQESGNSYNEQFF. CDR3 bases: TGTGCCAGCAGCCAAGAGAGCGGCAATTCCTACAATGAGCAGTTCTTC.

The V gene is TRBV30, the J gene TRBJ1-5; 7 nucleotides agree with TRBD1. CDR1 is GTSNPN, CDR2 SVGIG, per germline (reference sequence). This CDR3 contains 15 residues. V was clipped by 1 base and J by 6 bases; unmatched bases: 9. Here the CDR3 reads CAWSANDRVTQPQHF. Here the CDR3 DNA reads TGTGCCTGGAGTGCCAACGACAGGGTGACTCAGCCCCAGCATTTT.

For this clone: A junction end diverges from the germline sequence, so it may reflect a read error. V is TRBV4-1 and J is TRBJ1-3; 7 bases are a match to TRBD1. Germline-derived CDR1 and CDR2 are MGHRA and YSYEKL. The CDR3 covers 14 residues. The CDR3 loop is CASSQEARDSRQDF. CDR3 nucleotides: TGCGCCAGCAGCCAAGAGGCGAGGGACAGCCGTCAGGATTTT.

In DNA, the CDR3 is TGTGCCACCAGCCCGGGACAGTTCAATCAGCCCCAGCATTTT. Protein sequence: CATSPGQFNQPQHF. V usage is TRBV15 and J usage is TRBJ1-5, with 7 bases matching TRBD1. The CDR3 totals 14 residues. The junction had 4 bases not matched to a gene; V was cut back by 5 bases and J by 3 bases. Per the germline V gene, CDR1 is LNHNV and CDR2 is YYDKDF (reference sequence).